A single sample is the source of the 20 T cell receptor beta chains below, sequenced in a study of Graves' ophthalmopathy and Graves' hyperthyroidism. CDR3 regions of TCR beta were amplified from RNA transcripts. HTBI primers were used in a first-round RT-PCR, which preceded a second-round multiplex PCR. TCRdb re-called the multiplex PCR reads with MiXCR, one entry per CDR3 protein. Of approximately 700,000 distinct CDR3 sequences in the sample, around 40% were seen once. Sequenced sample: peripheral blood. The receptors shown here come from an adult man with Graves' ophthalmopathy.

This clonotype was detected only once. J is TRBJ1-5 and V is TRBV12-3 or TRBV12-4, with no clear D. The CDR3 has 16 amino acids. Trimming removed 6 bases from V and 0 bases from J, with 15 bases in between. The CDR3 DNA reads as TGTGCCAGCAGCCGGTATTCCGATCCTAGCAATCAGCCCCAGCATTTT. This gives the protein CASSRYSDPSNQPQHF.

This clonotype was found a few times. The rearrangement joins TRBV5-6 to TRBJ2-7; 8 bases align to TRBD1. The germline V gene has CDR1 SGHDT and CDR2 YYEEEE. The V gene end was trimmed by 0 bases and the J gene end by 3 bases; junction bases not matched to a gene: 5. The CDR3 totals 15 residues. The CDR3 region is CASSLVGQGIYEQYF. In nucleotides, the CDR3 is TGTGCCAGCAGCTTGGTCGGACAGGGAATCTACGAGCAGTACTTC.

This clonotype was seen ten or more times. V is TRBV29-1 and J is TRBJ1-1; possible D gene TRBD1, 6 bases. This CDR3 region has 10 residues. V was clipped by 5 bases and J by 7 bases, with 8 bases between them. Germline CDR1 and CDR2: SQVTM and ANQGSEA. CDR3 region: CSVMTGEAFF. The DNA of the CDR3 is TGCAGCGTTATGACAGGTGAAGCTTTCTTT. The variable domain in full, completed from reference TRBV29-1 and TRBJ1-1, reads SAVISQKPSRDICQRGTSLTIQCQVDSQVTMMFWYRQQPGQSLTLIATANQGSEATYESGFVIDKFPISRPNLTFSTLTVSNMSPEDSSIYLCSVMTGEAFFGQGTRLTVV.

This clonotype has a single count. The chain couples TRBV10-3 to TRBJ1-4; 9 positions match TRBD1. CDR1 is ENHRY and CDR2 is SYGVKD in the germline V gene. The CDR3 is made up of 15 amino acids. J was trimmed by 8 bases and V by 8 bases; bases with no gene match: 12. This CDR3 is CAIPAGQGGKEKLFF. CDR3 nucleotide sequence: TGTGCCATCCCAGCGGGACAGGGTGGCAAGGAAAAACTGTTTTTT.

The chain couples TRBV9 to TRBJ1-3; 8 nucleotides align to TRBD1. The germline V gene has CDR1 SGDLS and CDR2 YYNGEE. This CDR3 region has 16 residues. J gave up 0 bases and V 4 bases, and 6 bases lay outside the gene matches. The CDR3 is CASSPRQGISGNTIYF. The CDR3 nucleotides read TGTGCCAGCAGCCCAAGACAGGGGATCTCTGGAAACACCATATATTTT.

DNA for the CDR3: TGTGCCAGCAGCCCGGTAGGACTAGCGGGAGAGACCCAGTACTTC. Its protein is CASSPVGLAGETQYF. The J gene is TRBJ2-5, the V gene TRBV5-8; 11 bases align to TRBD2. This CDR3 is built from 15 residues. The trim removed 4 bases at V and 4 bases at J, leaving 6 bases unmatched. Germline CDR1 is SGHTS and CDR2 is YDEGEE.

This clonotype was seen many times. It may be a read error: a sequence one base away is much more abundant. The gene calls are TRBV7-9 and TRBJ1-5; the D is unclear. The length of the CDR3 is 13 residues. Germline V gene data show CDR1 as SEHNR and CDR2 as FQNEAQ (reference sequence). Deletions cut 0 bases from V and 5 bases from J, with 5 bases between. CDR3 coding DNA: TGTGCCAGCAGCTTAGCAGGGTATCAGCCCCAGCATTTT. Translated: CASSLAGYQPQHF.

This chain connects TRBV19 to TRBJ1-5; D may be TRBD1 (6 bases). This CDR3 is 15 amino acids long. Germline values: CDR1 LNHDA, CDR2 SQIVND (reference sequence). The V end lost 8 bases, the J end lost 1 base, and 15 bases lay between the germline ends. CDR3 sequence: CASGPWGASNQPQHF. CDR3 in DNA: TGTGCCAGTGGTCCCTGGGGGGCGAGCAATCAGCCCCAGCATTTT.

V gene TRBV5-8 combines with J gene TRBJ1-2, with D possibly TRBD1 on 5 matching bases. V lost 1 base and J lost 7, with 14 bases in between. Germline lookup yields CDR1 SGHTS and CDR2 YDEGEE. The CDR3 is 14 residues long. The DNA of the CDR3 is TGTGCCAGCAGCTTGCCGGGACTGCATCCTGGCTACACCTTC. Encoded protein: CASSLPGLHPGYTF.

The genes are TRBV29-1 and TRBJ2-6; D is unresolved. The length of the CDR3 is 9 residues. V was pared by 3 bases and J by 18 bases, with 9 bases between. The germline V gene encodes CDR1 SQVTM and CDR2 ANQGSEA. The CDR3 spells CSVDDGRTF. For the CDR3, the DNA is TGCAGCGTTGATGACGGCCGGACTTTC.

This rearrangement joins TRBV29-1 to TRBJ2-3, with a possible D match to TRBD1 (6 bases). The CDR3 is made up of 14 amino acids. Trimming removed 7 bases at V and 4 bases at J, with 18 bases between. Looked up from germline, CDR1 is SQVTM and CDR2 is ANQGSEA. CDR3 sequence: CSAQGAQGPDTQYF. The CDR3 bases are TGCAGCGCCCAAGGGGCACAGGGCCCAGATACGCAGTATTTT.

This clonotype was detected ten times or more. The V call is TRBV7-9, the J call TRBJ2-5; D not resolved. Trimming took off 4 bases at V and 5 bases at J, with 11 bases between the two ends. This CDR3 has 13 residues. Germline CDR1 SEHNR, CDR2 FQNEAQ (reference sequence). This CDR3 reads CASSSLSSETQYF. In nucleotides, the CDR3 is TGTGCCAGCAGCTCCCTTAGTTCGGAGACCCAGTACTTC.

The rearrangement links TRBV9 to TRBJ1-2, with 8 bases matching TRBD1. This CDR3 spans 15 amino acids. The J segment lost 1 base and the V segment lost 1 base, leaving 3 bases of the junction unmatched. Germline CDR1 reads SGDLS; CDR2 reads YYNGEE. The CDR3: CASSVWGQVNYGYTF. CDR3 in DNA: TGTGCCAGCAGCGTATGGGGACAGGTTAACTATGGCTACACCTTC.

CDR3 residues: CASSRPDRAQETQYF. In DNA form, the CDR3 reads TGTGCCAGCAGTCGCCCGGACAGGGCGCAAGAGACCCAGTACTTC. V usage is TRBV12-3 or TRBV12-4 and J usage is TRBJ2-5, with 8 bases that match TRBD1. V lost 5 bases to trimming and J lost 2 bases; unmatched junction nucleotides: 7. The CDR3 runs 15 residues.

This clonotype was found many times. This sequence joins TRBV29-1 and TRBJ2-7; D is possibly TRBD2 (6 bases). Trimming removed 5 bases from V and 2 bases from J, with 16 bases in between. The CDR3 length is 14 residues. CDR1 is SQVTM and CDR2 is ANQGSEA in the germline V gene. CDR3 protein: CSVKVDGGPYEQYF. The DNA of the CDR3 is TGCAGCGTTAAAGTTGACGGGGGACCCTACGAGCAGTACTTC.

This clonotype has more than one count but fewer than ten. The rearrangement joins TRBV7-2 to TRBJ1-1; a possible D gene is TRBD1 (6 bases). Germline V lookup: CDR1 SGHTA, CDR2 FQGNSA. This CDR3 comprises 12 residues. Trimming removed 8 bases at V and 4 bases at J, with 11 bases between. The CDR3 nucleotides are TGTGCCAGCGGCGGACAGATCACTGAAGCTTTCTTT. It codes for CASGGQITEAFF.

This chain links TRBV10-3 with TRBJ1-2; D call uncertain. This CDR3 comprises 15 residues. V lost 7 bases, J lost 0 bases, and 15 bases lay in between. Germline V CDR1 and CDR2: ENHRY, SYGVKD. The chain's CDR3 is CAIKREGRSNYGYTF. The CDR3 DNA reads TGTGCCATCAAGAGGGAAGGCAGATCTAACTATGGCTACACCTTC.

The chain has TRBV5-6 and TRBJ2-7; 7 bases align to TRBD2. Germline V gene sequence: CDR1 SGHDT, CDR2 YYEEEE. This CDR3 contains 15 residues. Germline trimming cut 4 bases from V and 2 bases from J; bases unmatched to any gene: 9. The CDR3 DNA reads TGTGCCAGCAGCCCATCAGCGGGACCCACCTACGAGCAGTACTTC. It encodes CASSPSAGPTYEQYF.

CDR3 DNA sequence: TGCAGCGTCATCGGACGGAAGGGACTACCTCTGTACTTC. Protein sequence: CSVIGRKGLPLYF. The chain couples TRBV29-1 to TRBJ2-5; 7 bases are a match to TRBD2. This CDR3 contains 13 residues. Germline V gene data show CDR1 as SQVTM and CDR2 as ANQGSEA. J was trimmed by 13 bases and V by 6 bases; bases with no gene match: 17.

This clonotype was seen many times. The V and J genes are TRBV7-8 and TRBJ2-7, with TRBD2 as a possible D gene (7 bases). CDR3 length: 15 residues. Germline CDR1 reads SGHVS; CDR2 reads FQNEAQ. Trimming removed 0 bases at V and 3 bases at J, with 12 bases between. This CDR3 reads CASSLAGGQIYEQYF. Here the CDR3 DNA reads TGTGCCAGCAGCTTAGCGGGGGGGCAAATCTACGAGCAGTACTTC.